The clone carrying this T cell receptor beta chain was seen a handful of times. Its antigen is currently unknown. The data are from a study of T-cell memory formation after mild COVID-19. The study, taken as a whole, reports: Those CD4+ clones that contracted were mainly in CM and EM (CD8+ ones in EMRA).

The germline gives CDR1 MGHRA, CDR2 YSYEKL. The CDR3 is 15 residues long. The germline V and J ends were trimmed by 2 bases and 7 bases, with 14 bases remaining between them. TCRdb reanalysed the 5' RACE reads using MiXCR and keeps one entry per CDR3 protein. The sample holds around 400,000 distinct CDR3 sequences, approximately 24% seen once. Material for sequencing was PBMCs or a T cell subset sorted from them (not recorded which). The rearrangement uses TRBV4-1 and TRBJ1-4, with D possibly being TRBD1 (6 bases). This sequence was found in an adult woman who had mild COVID-19 (a few samples of this study predate the infection). Cell type and time point are not known. The CDR3, as DNA: TGCGCCAGCAGCCAACCAGCGGGGGCAGGTGAAAAACTGTTTTTT. Translated, it gives CASSQPAGAGEKLFF.